These 8 T cell receptor beta chains came from one sample sequenced in a study of T cells in Graves' hyperthyroidism and ophthalmopathy. The investigators amplified TCR beta CDR3 regions from RNA transcripts. An initial round of RT-PCR targeting the TCR CDR3 relied on the HTBI primer set. Using its own MiXCR run on the multiplex PCR reads, TCRdb lists one record per CDR3 protein. The table shows hundreds of thousands of distinct CDR3 sequences, with more than 45% occurring only once. Sequencing was done on a sample of peripheral blood or thyroid tissue (not recorded which). These receptors all come from a woman under 30 with Graves' hyperthyroidism.

The chain links TRBV7-9 to TRBJ1-1; D is unclear. Germline loops: CDR1 SEHNR, CDR2 FQNEAQ (reference sequence). Trimming cost V 5 bases and J 1 base, with 8 bases left between them. CDR3 length equals 13 residues. Here the CDR3 reads CASSKMGNTEAFF. Written as DNA, the CDR3 is TGTGCCAGCAGCAAAATGGGGAACACTGAAGCTTTCTTT.

This chain links TRBV7-9 with TRBJ2-7; no clear D gene. Germline CDR1 reads SEHNR; CDR2 reads FQNEAQ (reference sequence). Trimming took off 1 base at V and 4 bases at J, with 11 bases between the two ends. CDR3 length equals 14 residues. The CDR3 spells CASSLVGPGYEQYF. In DNA form, the CDR3 reads TGTGCCAGCAGCTTAGTAGGGCCAGGATACGAGCAGTACTTC.

The rearrangement links TRBV5-1 to TRBJ2-7; 10 nucleotides align to TRBD2. V lost 6 bases to trimming and J lost 5 bases; unmatched junction nucleotides: 23. Germline CDR1 SGHRS, CDR2 YFSETQ. This CDR3 comprises 19 residues. This CDR3 reads CASTTAATGRAGGPHEQYF. CDR3 in DNA: TGCGCCAGCACCACCGCAGCAACAGGGCGAGCGGGAGGGCCCCACGAGCAGTACTTC.

With regard to this clonotype: A much more abundant neighbour one base away suggests this may be a read error. J is TRBJ1-2 and V is TRBV2, with 7 bases that match TRBD1. CDR1 and CDR2 (germline): SNHLY, FYNNEI. The CDR3 has 15 amino acids. The chain's CDR3 is CAISEETRGDLGYTF. The CDR3 DNA reads as TGTGCCATCAGTGAGGAAACCAGGGGGGACTTAGGCTACACCTTC.

This clonotype showed up just a few times. The CDR3 loop is CASGLAVTLEGYTF. In nucleotides, the CDR3 is TGTGCTAGTGGTTTGGCGGTCACCTTGGAAGGCTACACCTTC. The V call is TRBV12-5, the J call TRBJ1-2; no definite D call. The V gene lost 1 base and the J gene lost 8 bases, with 14 bases spanning the gap. The CDR3 has 14 residues. From germline, CDR1 is LGHNT and CDR2 FRNRAP.

This clonotype was counted ten times or more. For the CDR3, the DNA is TGTGCCTCAGAGGACAGTGTGAACACTGAAGCTTTCTTT. This encodes CASEDSVNTEAFF. This sequence joins TRBV10-3 and TRBJ1-1; a weak D match, TRBD1 (6 bases). Germline V CDR1 and CDR2: ENHRY, SYGVKD. V dropped 11 bases and J dropped 0 bases, with 13 bases sitting between them. This CDR3 has 13 amino acids.

The chain is built from TRBV6-5 and TRBJ2-5, with D hard to call. V lost 8 bases to trimming and J lost 5 bases, with 18 bases between them. The CDR3 extends over 14 amino acids. The germline V gene encodes CDR1 MNHEY and CDR2 SVGAGI. The CDR3: CASSDAFSGETQYF. CDR3 DNA: TGTGCCAGCTCAGACGCATTTTCCGGGGAGACCCAGTACTTC.

This sequence joins TRBV25-1 and TRBJ1-4; TRBD1 matches 7 bases. The germline CDR1 and CDR2 sequences are MGHDK and SYGVNS. The CDR3 covers 15 residues. V shed 7 bases, J shed 4 bases, and the junction held 9 bases outside the gene matches. The DNA for the CDR3 is TGTGCCAGCAAAAATAGGGACAGCTATAATGAAAAACTGTTTTTT. It is translated as CASKNRDSYNEKLFF.